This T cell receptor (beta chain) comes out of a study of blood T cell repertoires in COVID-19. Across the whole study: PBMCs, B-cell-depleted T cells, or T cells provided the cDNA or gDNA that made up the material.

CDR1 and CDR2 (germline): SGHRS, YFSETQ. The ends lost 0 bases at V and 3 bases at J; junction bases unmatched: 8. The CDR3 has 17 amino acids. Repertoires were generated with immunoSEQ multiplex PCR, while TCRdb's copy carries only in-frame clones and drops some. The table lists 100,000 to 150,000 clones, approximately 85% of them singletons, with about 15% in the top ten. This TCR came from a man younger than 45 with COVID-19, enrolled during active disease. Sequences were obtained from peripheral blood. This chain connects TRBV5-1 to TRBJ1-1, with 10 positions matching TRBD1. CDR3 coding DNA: TGCGCCAGCAGCTTGGGTTTCGGACAGGGGGTATACACTGAAGCTTTCTTT. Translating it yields CASSLGFGQGVYTEAFF.